Included here is one T cell receptor beta chain sequence, with context. The antigen remains unidentified. The data stem from a study of vaccination effects on CD4 cells after COVID-19. For the study at large: Cultures used more than 1.5 million PBMC per well, approximately 9.5 IU/ml IL-2 and 10 ug/ml peptides.

The assay was immunoSEQ multiplex PCR, and TCRdb's table has in-frame clones only and misses some. Found here are 70,000 or so clones, approximately 73% of them singletons; the top ten hold roughly 2.3%. Unmatched junction bases numbered 9, after V lost 0 bases and J lost 6 bases. The CDR3 consists of 17 residues. CDR1 MNHEY and CDR2 SVGEGT come from the germline V gene. Following 10 days of culture, CD4+ T cells were isolated. The vaccine given was either BNT162b2 or mRNA-1273, in two doses. This chain joins TRBV6-2 or TRBV6-3 and TRBJ2-2; 8 bases line up with TRBD2. The sequences come from CD4+ T cells from PBMCs cultured without peptide, collected after COVID-19 vaccination. The receptor was derived from a human donor who received a COVID-19 vaccine. The CDR3 here is CASSYSNRGGGSGELFF. DNA of the CDR3: TGTGCCAGCAGTTACTCGAACCGGGGGGGCGGCTCCGGGGAGCTGTTTTTT.